This T cell receptor (beta chain) was identified in a study of T cell responses to AZD1222 COVID-19 vaccine. TCRdb keeps only in-frame clones here, not all; method: immunoSEQ multiplex PCR. The sample comprises tens of thousands of clones, roughly 90% of which are singletons, and over 7.5% rests with the top ten. The germline gives CDR1 MGHDK, CDR2 SYGVNS. CDR3 length: 14 residues. The ends were cut back, 3 bases at V and 11 bases at J, with 16 bases in the middle. This sequence was found in an adult in good health. The V gene is TRBV25-1, the J gene TRBJ1-4; D not resolved. Specimen: peripheral blood, collected on day 0 of AZD1222 vaccination. CDR3 DNA: TGTGCCAGCAGTGATAGGACCCCCCCGTGGAAACTGTTTTTT. It encodes CASSDRTPPWKLFF. Looking up the rest from reference TRBV25-1 and TRBJ1-4 gives the full variable domain: EADIYQTPRYLVIGTGKKITLECSQTMGHDKMYWYQQDPGMELHLIHYSYGVNSTEKGDLSSESTVSRIRTEHFPLTLESARPSHTSQYLCASSDRTPPWKLFFGSGTQLSVL.